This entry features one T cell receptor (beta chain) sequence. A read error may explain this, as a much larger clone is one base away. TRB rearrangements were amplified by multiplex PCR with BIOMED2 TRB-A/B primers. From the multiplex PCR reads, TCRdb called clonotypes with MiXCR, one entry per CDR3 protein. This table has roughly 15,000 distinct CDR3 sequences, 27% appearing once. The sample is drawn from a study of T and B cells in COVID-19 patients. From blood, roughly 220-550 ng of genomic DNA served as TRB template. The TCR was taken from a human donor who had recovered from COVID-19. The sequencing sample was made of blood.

CDR3 DNA: TGTGTCAGCAGTTACTCGGGCCACTACGAGCAGTACTTC. Its translation is CVSSYSGHYEQYF. The rearrangement joins TRBV6-2 or TRBV6-3 to TRBJ2-7; D is uncertain. The germline gives CDR1 MNHEY, CDR2 SVGEGT. This CDR3 has 13 amino acids.